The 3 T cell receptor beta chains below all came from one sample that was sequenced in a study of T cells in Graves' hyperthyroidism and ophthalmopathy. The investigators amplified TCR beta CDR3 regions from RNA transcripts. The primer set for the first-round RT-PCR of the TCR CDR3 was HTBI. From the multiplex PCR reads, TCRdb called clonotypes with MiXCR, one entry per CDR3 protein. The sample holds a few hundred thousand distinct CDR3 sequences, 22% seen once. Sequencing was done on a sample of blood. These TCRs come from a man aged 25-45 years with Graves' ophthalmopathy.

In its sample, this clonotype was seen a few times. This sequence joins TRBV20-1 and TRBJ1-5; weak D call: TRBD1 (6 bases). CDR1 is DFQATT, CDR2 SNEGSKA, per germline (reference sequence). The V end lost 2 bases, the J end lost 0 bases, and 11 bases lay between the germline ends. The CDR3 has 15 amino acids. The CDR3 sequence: CSARPPGVSNQPQHF. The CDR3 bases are TGCAGTGCTAGACCGCCAGGGGTTAGCAATCAGCCCCAGCATTTT.

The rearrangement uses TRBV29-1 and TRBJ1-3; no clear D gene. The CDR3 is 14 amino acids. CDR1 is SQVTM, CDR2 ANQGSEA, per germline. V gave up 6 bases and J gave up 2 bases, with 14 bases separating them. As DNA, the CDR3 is TGCAGCGTAACCGGTGTCGCGACTGGAAACACCATATATTTT. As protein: CSVTGVATGNTIYF.

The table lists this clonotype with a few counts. The CDR3 DNA follows: TGCAGTGCCCCGGATTTAACGGTGGGTCGGACCCAGTACTTC. It codes for CSAPDLTVGRTQYF. The J gene is TRBJ2-5, the V gene TRBV20-1; D unresolved. The V gene lost 6 bases and the J gene lost 7 bases, with 21 bases spanning the gap. Per germline, CDR1 DFQATT and CDR2 SNEGSKA (reference sequence). This CDR3 comprises 14 residues.